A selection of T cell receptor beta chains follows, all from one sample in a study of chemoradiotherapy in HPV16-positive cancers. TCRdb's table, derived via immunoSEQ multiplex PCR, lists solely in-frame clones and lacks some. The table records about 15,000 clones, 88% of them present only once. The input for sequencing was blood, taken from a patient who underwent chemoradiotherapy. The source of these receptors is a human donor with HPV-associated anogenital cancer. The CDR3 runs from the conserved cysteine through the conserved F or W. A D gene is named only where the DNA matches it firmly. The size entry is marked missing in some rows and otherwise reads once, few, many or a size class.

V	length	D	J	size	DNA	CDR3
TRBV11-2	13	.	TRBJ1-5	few	TGTGCCAGCAGCTTAGAGAGTAATCAGCCCCAGCATTTT	CASSLESNQPQHF
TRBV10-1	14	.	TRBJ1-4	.	TGCGCCAGCGGGCGGGGGGGCACTAATGAAAAACTGTTTTTT	CASGRGGTNEKLFF
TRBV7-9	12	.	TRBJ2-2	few	TGTGCCAGCACTACAGGGTACGGGGAGCTGTTTTTT	CASTTGYGELFF
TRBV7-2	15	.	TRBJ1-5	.	TGTGCCAGCAGTCTAACCGGGAGTCTGAATCAGCCCCAGCATTTT	CASSLTGSLNQPQHF
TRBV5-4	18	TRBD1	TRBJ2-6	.	TGTGCCAGCAGATTAACCGGACAGGGATTCTCTGGGGCCAACGTCCTGACTTTC	CASRLTGQGFSGANVLTF
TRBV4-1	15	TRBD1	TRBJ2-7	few	TGCGCCAGCAGCCAAATGGGACAGGGGGTCCTTGAGCAGTACTTC	CASSQMGQGVLEQYF
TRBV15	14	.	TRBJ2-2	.	TGTGCCACCAGCACCGGACAGTCCACCGGGGAGCTGTTTTTT	CATSTGQSTGELFF
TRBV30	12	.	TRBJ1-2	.	TGTGCCTGGACGAGGGGGAGCTATGGCTACACCTTC	CAWTRGSYGYTF
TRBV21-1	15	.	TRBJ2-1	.	TGTGCCAGCAGCAAAGCGGGAAGGCTGCACAATGAGCAGTTCTTC	CASSKAGRLHNEQFF
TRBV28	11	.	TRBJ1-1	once	TGTGCCGGTGGTTCGGTCACTGAAGCTTTCTTT	CAGGSVTEAFF
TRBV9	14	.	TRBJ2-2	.	TGTGCCAGCAGCGTAGCCGCGTCCACCGGGGAGCTGTTTTTT	CASSVAASTGELFF
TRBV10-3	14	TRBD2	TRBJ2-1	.	TGTGCCATCAGGGGAGAAGCGGGAGGCAATGAGCAGTTCTTC	CAIRGEAGGNEQFF
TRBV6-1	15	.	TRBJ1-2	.	TGTGCCAGCAGTGAAGTGGGGTACGGGGCAAATGGCTACACCTTC	CASSEVGYGANGYTF
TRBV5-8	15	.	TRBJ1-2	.	TGTGCCAGCAGCTCAAACCAAATTTCGGGGTATGGCTACACCTTC	CASSSNQISGYGYTF
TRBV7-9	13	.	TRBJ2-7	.	TGTGCCAGCAGCTTTGACACCTCCTACGAGCAGTACTTC	CASSFDTSYEQYF
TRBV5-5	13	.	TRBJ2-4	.	TGTGCCAGCAGCTGGACGCATCTTCGCATTCAGTACTTC	CASSWTHLRIQYF
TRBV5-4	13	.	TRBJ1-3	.	TGTGCCAGCAGCCGGGAGAGCGGAAACACCATATATTTT	CASSRESGNTIYF
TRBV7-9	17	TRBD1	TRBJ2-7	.	TGTGCCAGCAGCCCCACGTCCAGTAGACAGGGGACCTACGAGCAGTACTTC	CASSPTSSRQGTYEQYF
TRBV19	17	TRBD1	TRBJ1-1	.	TGTGCCAGTAGCATGCGTGGACAGGGGATCCGCGACACTGAAGCTTTCTTT	CASSMRGQGIRDTEAFF
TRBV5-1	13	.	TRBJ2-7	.	TGCGCCACCCTCCACCGGGGAACCGACGAGCAGTACTTC	CATLHRGTDEQYF
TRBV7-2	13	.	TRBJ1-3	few	TGTGCCAGCAGCTTAGCCAGTGGAAACACCATATATTTT	CASSLASGNTIYF
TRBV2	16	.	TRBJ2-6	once	TGTGCCAGCAGCCCCGGTACCAGCTCTGGGGCCAACGTCCTGACTTTC	CASSPGTSSGANVLTF
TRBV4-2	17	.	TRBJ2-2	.	TGTGCCAGCAGCCAAGAAGGCAGGGGATTAGGCACCGGGGAGCTGTTTTTT	CASSQEGRGLGTGELFF
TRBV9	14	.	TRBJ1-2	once	TGTGCCAGCAGCGTAGGCGTGACTAACTATGGCTACACCTTC	CASSVGVTNYGYTF
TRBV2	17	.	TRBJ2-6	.	TGTGCCAGCAGTGAAATAACAGCCATCTCTGGGGCCAACGTCCTGACTTTC	CASSEITAISGANVLTF
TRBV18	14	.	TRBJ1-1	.	TGTGCCAGCTCAGACCAGGGACAGAACACTGAAGCTTTCTTT	CASSDQGQNTEAFF
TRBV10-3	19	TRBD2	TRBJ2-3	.	TGTGCCATCAGTTCCAGTCTAAAGGGACTAGCGGGAGACACAGATACGCAGTATTTT	CAISSSLKGLAGDTDTQYF
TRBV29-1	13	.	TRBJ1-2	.	TGCAGCGTGTCCCTCGGCCTTAACTATGGCTACACCTTC	CSVSLGLNYGYTF
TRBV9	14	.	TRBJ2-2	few	TGTGCCAGCAGCCCCACCGGGGACACCGGGGAGCTGTTTTTT	CASSPTGDTGELFF
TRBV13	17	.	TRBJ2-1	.	TGTGCCAGCAGCTTATTGGGGGAGGCCCGAGCCTACAATGAGCAGTTCTTC	CASSLLGEARAYNEQFF
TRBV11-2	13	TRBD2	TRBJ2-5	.	TGTGCCAGCAGGATAGCGGGGGAAGAGACCCAGTACTTC	CASRIAGEETQYF
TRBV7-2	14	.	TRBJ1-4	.	TGTGCCAGCAGCTTTCGGGGGGTTAATGAAAAACTGTTTTTT	CASSFRGVNEKLFF
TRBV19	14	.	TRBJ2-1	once	TGTGCCAGTAGTATCCAGGACCCAAGCAATGAGCAGTTCTTC	CASSIQDPSNEQFF
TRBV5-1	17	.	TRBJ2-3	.	TGCGCCAGCAGCTTGGAGCCGGGGCGGGGGCGCACAGATACGCAGTATTTT	CASSLEPGRGRTDTQYF
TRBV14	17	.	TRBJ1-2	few	TGTGCCAGCAGCCAAGATTACAGTTCAGGGCGGAGGAATGGCTACACCTTC	CASSQDYSSGRRNGYTF
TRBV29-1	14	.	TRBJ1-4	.	TGCAGCGTAGCGCCCGGGGCTGCAAATGAAAAACTGTTTTTT	CSVAPGAANEKLFF
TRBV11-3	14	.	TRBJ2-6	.	TGTGCCAGCAGCTCCACATCTGGGGCCAACGTCCTGACTTTC	CASSSTSGANVLTF